These 28 T cell receptor beta chains came from one sample sequenced in a study of T cells in Graves' hyperthyroidism and ophthalmopathy. Amplification of TCR beta CDR3 regions used RNA as the template. Primed by the HTBI set, a first-round RT-PCR was run on the TCR CDR3. TCRdb re-called the multiplex PCR reads with MiXCR, one entry per CDR3 protein. Among more than 450,000 distinct CDR3 sequences, 15% to 20% were seen once, and the ten largest hold over 45%. The source material was blood. The receptors originated from a man aged 40-55 years with Graves' ophthalmopathy.

This sequence joins TRBV10-3 and TRBJ2-3; tentative D call: TRBD1 (5 bases). This CDR3 region has 14 residues. Germline V gene lookup returns CDR1 ENHRY and CDR2 SYGVKD. V lost 5 bases to trimming and J lost 1 base, with 10 bases between them. CDR3 protein: CAISQGWGTDTQYF. The CDR3 DNA follows: TGTGCCATCAGTCAGGGATGGGGCACAGATACGCAGTATTTT.

There are a few counts of this clonotype. The chain has TRBV5-6 and TRBJ1-6, with D possibly matching TRBD1 (6 bases). The germline CDR1 and CDR2 sequences are SGHDT and YYEEEE. The V end was cut by 4 bases, the J end by 7 bases, with 18 bases between. CDR3 length: 16 amino acids. The CDR3 region has the DNA TGTGCCAGCAGCGGGGAGAGCAGGGGTGGGAATTCACCCCTCCACTTT. This translates into CASSGESRGGNSPLHF.

The V gene is TRBV18, the J gene TRBJ2-3; 9 nucleotides match TRBD2. CDR1 and CDR2 (germline): KGHSH, LQKENI. The V segment lost 0 bases and the J segment 1 base; nucleotides outside the gene matches: 2. This CDR3 is built from 16 residues. CDR3 coding DNA: TGTGCCAGCTCACCACCGATAGCGGGAGGCACAGATACGCAGTATTTT. Translating it yields CASSPPIAGGTDTQYF.

The table lists this clonotype with many counts. The rearrangement uses TRBV7-8 and TRBJ2-7, with a weak D call TRBD2 (7 bases). The V gene lost 1 base and the J gene lost 7 bases, with 14 bases spanning the gap. The CDR3 spans 14 residues. Germline loops: CDR1 SGHVS, CDR2 FQNEAQ. CDR3 coding DNA: TGTGCCAGCAGCTTAGTGGCGGGGGCGGGGGAGCAGTACTTC. Protein sequence: CASSLVAGAGEQYF. The full variable domain, its missing parts supplied by reference TRBV7-8 and TRBJ2-7, is GAGVSQSPRYKVAKRGQDVALRCDPISGHVSLFWYQQALGQGPEFLTYFQNEAQLDKSGLPSDRFFAERPEGSVSTLKIQRTQQEDSAVYLCASSLVAGAGEQYFGPGTRLTVT.

This clonotype was detected a few times. The chain carries TRBV5-1 and TRBJ2-5; a weak D match, TRBD1 (6 bases). There are 14 residues in the CDR3. V was pared by 3 bases and J by 1 base, with 10 bases between. The germline V gene encodes CDR1 SGHRS and CDR2 YFSETQ. CDR3 nucleotide sequence: TGCGCCAGCAGCTCCCAGACAGGCCAAGAGACCCAGTACTTC. Its translation is CASSSQTGQETQYF.

The chain recombines TRBV7-9 with TRBJ2-3; tentative D call: TRBD2 (5 bases). CDR3 size: 14 residues. Trimming took 3 bases from V and 5 from J, leaving 12 bases between them. CDR1 SEHNR and CDR2 FQNEAQ come from the germline V gene (reference sequence). CDR3 in amino acids: CASSFSGNKDTQYF. In DNA, the CDR3 is TGTGCCAGCAGCTTTTCGGGGAATAAAGATACGCAGTATTTT.

The chain recombines TRBV24-1 with TRBJ2-7, with 11 bases lining up with TRBD2. With 3 bases clipped from V and 2 bases from J, the junction kept 8 bases outside the gene matches. The CDR3 consists of 17 residues. CDR1 KGHDR and CDR2 SFDVKD come from the germline V gene. CDR3 protein: CATSDHLGLAVTYEQYF. The DNA for the CDR3 is TGTGCCACCAGTGATCACCTGGGACTAGCGGTAACCTACGAGCAGTACTTC.

The V call is TRBV7-3, the J call TRBJ2-5; TRBD2 agrees at 7 bases. The J segment lost 2 bases and the V segment lost 0 bases, leaving 3 bases of the junction unmatched. The CDR3 totals 15 residues. CDR1 and CDR2 from the germline V gene are SGHTA and FQGTGA. CDR3 sequence reads: CASSLTGAGQETQYF. The CDR3 nucleotides are TGTGCCAGCAGCTTAACGGGAGCGGGGCAAGAGACCCAGTACTTC.

This clonotype has a handful of counts. The chain is built from TRBV5-1 and TRBJ2-1; D gene uncertain. V lost 1 base, J lost 7 bases, and 9 bases lay in between. Germline V CDR1 and CDR2: SGHRS, YFSETQ. The CDR3 is 13 residues long. In nucleotides, the CDR3 is TGCGCCAGCAGCTTGTTTGTTTGGAATGAGCAGTTCTTC. This gives the protein CASSLFVWNEQFF. The full variable domain, completed using reference TRBV5-1 and TRBJ2-1, is KAGVTQTPRYLIKTRGQQVTLSCSPISGHRSVSWYQQTPGQGLQFLFEYFSETQRNKGNFPGRFSGRQFSNSRSEMNVSTLELGDSALYLCASSLFVWNEQFFGPGTRLTVL.

The chain recombines TRBV12-3 or TRBV12-4 with TRBJ2-5; 8 nucleotides match TRBD2. CDR3 length: 15 residues. V gave up 6 bases and J gave up 2 bases; unmatched junction bases: 8. The DNA for the CDR3 is TGTGCCAGCAGCATTCTAGCGGGTCCACAAGAGACCCAGTACTTC. Its translation: CASSILAGPQETQYF.

This clonotype has at least ten counts. V is TRBV2 and J is TRBJ2-3; D ambiguous. From germline, CDR1 is SNHLY and CDR2 FYNNEI. The CDR3 is 12 amino acids. Trimming left V 8 bases short and J 2 bases short, with 8 bases between. The CDR3 DNA follows: TGTGCCAGCTCTAGAGACACAGATACGCAGTATTTT. This sequence encodes CASSRDTDTQYF.

This clonotype has ten or more counts. The rearrangement joins TRBV7-2 to TRBJ2-5; D is perhaps TRBD2 (6 bases). Trimming shortened V by 3 bases and J by 3 bases, and 14 bases separated the two germline ends. Germline CDR1 reads SGHTA; CDR2 reads FQGNSA. CDR3 length: 15 amino acids. Written as DNA, the CDR3 is TGTGCCAGCAGCTTGTTGGCGGGACCGAAAGAGACCCAGTACTTC. Protein product: CASSLLAGPKETQYF.

This clonotype was recorded many times. The rearrangement joins TRBV7-2 to TRBJ1-1; unclear D gene. The V end was cut by 5 bases, the J end by 5 bases, with 15 bases between. The CDR3 covers 14 residues. Looked up from germline, CDR1 is SGHTA and CDR2 is FQGNSA. CDR3 nucleotides: TGTGCCAGCAGCAATTATGTGGGGAGGACTGAAGCTTTCTTT. Translation gives CASSNYVGRTEAFF.

The chain couples TRBV5-1 to TRBJ2-1, with a tentative D call TRBD2 (6 bases). Trimming shortened V by 8 bases and J by 2 bases, and 26 bases separated the two germline ends. Germline V gene lookup returns CDR1 SGHRS and CDR2 YFSETQ. This CDR3 is 18 amino acids long. CDR3 sequence: CASKPQPDWGLAYNEQFF. The CDR3 nucleotides are TGCGCCAGTAAACCACAGCCCGATTGGGGACTTGCCTACAATGAGCAGTTCTTC.

This clonotype was observed a few times. V is TRBV7-9 and J is TRBJ2-1, with TRBD1 identical over 7 bases. The germline V gene has CDR1 SEHNR and CDR2 FQNEAQ (reference sequence). The CDR3 covers 15 residues. Unmatched junction bases numbered 8, after V lost 5 bases and J lost 4 bases. CDR3 loop: CASSLRGTEYNEQFF. The CDR3 DNA is TGTGCCAGCAGCCTAAGAGGGACAGAGTACAATGAGCAGTTCTTC.

This clonotype occurred many times. The chain couples TRBV7-2 to TRBJ1-4; maybe TRBD1 (6 bases). Trimming took off 5 bases at V and 8 bases at J, with 24 bases between the two ends. Germline loops: CDR1 SGHTA, CDR2 FQGNSA. This CDR3 is 17 amino acids long. The CDR3 DNA is TGTGCCAGCAGCCCAAACGAGGTGGGGGCCGGTGGAGAAAAACTGTTTTTT. The encoded protein is CASSPNEVGAGGEKLFF. Variable domain in full (rest from reference TRBV7-2 and TRBJ1-4): GAGVSQSPSNKVTEKGKDVELRCDPISGHTALYWYRQSLGQGLEFLIYFQGNSAPDKSGLPSDRFSAERTGGSVSTLTIQRTQQEDSAVYLCASSPNEVGAGGEKLFFGSGTQLSVL.

The CDR3 DNA is TGTGCCAGTAGGTTGCCCGGGACAGACAAAACATATAGCAATCAGCCCCAGCATTTT. Translated, it gives CASRLPGTDKTYSNQPQHF. The chain carries TRBV19 and TRBJ1-5; TRBD1 matches at 7 bases. Looked up from germline, CDR1 is LNHDA and CDR2 is SQIVND (reference sequence). This CDR3 contains 19 residues. Losses at the gene ends were 6 bases for V and 0 bases for J; bases not matched to a gene: 17.

This clonotype was seen a handful of times. The chain links TRBV27 to TRBJ1-1; D gene uncertain. The germline V gene has CDR1 MNHEY and CDR2 SMNVEV (reference sequence). There are 16 residues in the CDR3. Trimming took off 1 base at V and 2 bases at J, with 14 bases between the two ends. The CDR3 DNA reads TGTGCCAGCAGTTTATGGGCAGGAGCACTCAACACTGAAGCTTTCTTT. Its protein product is CASSLWAGALNTEAFF.

V and J are TRBV6-2 or TRBV6-3 and TRBJ2-1; no clear D. V lost 8 bases and J lost 8, with 22 bases in between. The CDR3 sequence is 15 residues long. Germline V CDR1 and CDR2: MNHEY, SVGEGT. This CDR3 reads CASAGFFSGRYEQFF. The CDR3 DNA is TGTGCCAGCGCTGGGTTCTTTTCGGGTCGGTATGAGCAGTTCTTC.

This clonotype was seen a handful of times. The V and J genes are TRBV20-1 and TRBJ2-5; weak D call: TRBD2 (7 bases). CDR1 is DFQATT and CDR2 is SNEGSKA in the germline V gene (reference sequence). The CDR3 extends over 15 amino acids. Between the trimmed V and J ends, which lost 6 bases and 3 bases, there was a span of 20 bases. CDR3 DNA: TGCAGTGCCCAGGACGGGGGGCGCAGGGAAGAGACCCAGTACTTC. Amino acid sequence: CSAQDGGRREETQYF.

This clonotype was seen ten or more times. The chain combines TRBV27 with TRBJ2-4; D is tentatively TRBD1 or TRBD2 (5 bases each). This CDR3 contains 16 residues. CDR1 is MNHEY and CDR2 is SMNVEV in the germline V gene (reference sequence). The V and J ends lost 5 bases and 3 bases respectively, with 17 bases between them. CDR3 sequence (DNA): TGTGCCAGCAGTCCGATGAGGGGAAGGGGCAAAAACATTCAGTACTTC. This encodes CASSPMRGRGKNIQYF.

At least ten counts were recorded for this clonotype. V gene TRBV7-2 combines with J gene TRBJ2-7; D unclear. From germline, CDR1 is SGHTA and CDR2 FQGNSA. The CDR3 is made up of 10 amino acids. Trimming shortened V by 6 bases and J by 6 bases, and 6 bases separated the two germline ends. The CDR3 region has the DNA TGTGCCAGCAGTCCGGTCGAGCAGTACTTC. Its protein product is CASSPVEQYF.

This clonotype was recorded a few times. This rearrangement joins TRBV6-1 to TRBJ1-1; D is unclear. Germline CDR1 is MNHNS and CDR2 is SASEGT. There are 13 residues in the CDR3. The V and J ends lost 7 bases and 5 bases respectively, with 14 bases between them. This CDR3 reads CASNPLVATEAFF. In DNA form, the CDR3 reads TGTGCCAGCAACCCTCTAGTGGCTACTGAAGCTTTCTTT.

This clonotype was observed a handful of times. This chain connects TRBV2 to TRBJ2-2; maybe TRBD1 (5 bases). The CDR3 extends over 15 amino acids. CDR1 SNHLY and CDR2 FYNNEI come from the germline V gene. The V gene lost 4 bases and the J gene lost 6 bases, with 15 bases spanning the gap. In DNA form, the CDR3 reads TGTGCCAGCAGTGTCAACAGGATGGGGCCCGGGGAGCTGTTTTTT. Translation gives CASSVNRMGPGELFF.

This clonotype was counted a few times. This chain uses TRBV13 with TRBJ2-7, with TRBD2 matching over 12 bases. The junction had 3 bases not matched to a gene; V was cut back by 4 bases and J by 2 bases. Germline V gene sequence: CDR1 PRHDT, CDR2 FYEKMQ (reference sequence). The CDR3 spans 15 residues. The CDR3 nucleotides read TGTGCCAGCAGCTCTAGCGGGAGGGTGACCTACGAGCAGTACTTC. Its protein is CASSSSGRVTYEQYF.

There are many counts of this clonotype. The chain recombines TRBV30 with TRBJ2-5, with 8 bases fitting TRBD1. CDR3 length: 12 residues. Germline CDR1 reads GTSNPN; CDR2 reads SVGIG (reference sequence). Germline trimming cut 5 bases from V and 6 bases from J; bases unmatched to any gene: 5. As DNA, the CDR3 is TGTGCCTGGGCCGGACAGGGACAGACCCAGTACTTC. As protein: CAWAGQGQTQYF.

This clonotype was seen repeatedly, ten times or more. This rearrangement joins TRBV28 to TRBJ2-1, with D possibly matching TRBD1 (8 bases). Between the trimmed V and J ends, which lost 5 bases and 6 bases, there was a span of 17 bases. In germline, CDR1 is MDHEN, CDR2 SYDVKM. This CDR3 has 15 amino acids. The CDR3 sequence: CASSVPSGTGNEQFF. Here the CDR3 DNA reads TGTGCCAGCAGTGTCCCCAGCGGGACAGGCAATGAGCAGTTCTTC.

This clonotype was detected many times. The chain combines TRBV7-2 with TRBJ2-2; 7 bases align to TRBD1. The trim removed 5 bases at V and 4 bases at J, leaving 4 bases unmatched. This CDR3 spans 14 amino acids. The V gene's germline CDR1 is SGHTA and CDR2 FQGNSA. The CDR3 here is CASSRDSSTGELFF. The CDR3, as DNA: TGTGCCAGCAGCCGGGACAGCAGCACCGGGGAGCTGTTTTTT. Supplemented by reference TRBV7-2 and TRBJ2-2, the full variable domain reads GAGVSQSPSNKVTEKGKDVELRCDPISGHTALYWYRQSLGQGLEFLIYFQGNSAPDKSGLPSDRFSAERTGGSVSTLTIQRTQQEDSAVYLCASSRDSSTGELFFGEGSRLTVL.